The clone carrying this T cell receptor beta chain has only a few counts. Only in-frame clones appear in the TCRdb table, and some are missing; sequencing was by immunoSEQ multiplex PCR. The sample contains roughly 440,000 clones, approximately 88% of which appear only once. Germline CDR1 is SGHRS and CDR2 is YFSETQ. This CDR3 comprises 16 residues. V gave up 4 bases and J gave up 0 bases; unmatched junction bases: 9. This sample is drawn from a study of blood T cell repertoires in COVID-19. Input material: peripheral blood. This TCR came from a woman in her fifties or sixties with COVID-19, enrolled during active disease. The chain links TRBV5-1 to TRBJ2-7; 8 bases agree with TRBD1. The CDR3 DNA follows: TGCGCCAGCAGCGCCCTGACAGGGGCCAGCTCCTACGAGCAGTACTTC. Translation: CASSALTGASSYEQYF.